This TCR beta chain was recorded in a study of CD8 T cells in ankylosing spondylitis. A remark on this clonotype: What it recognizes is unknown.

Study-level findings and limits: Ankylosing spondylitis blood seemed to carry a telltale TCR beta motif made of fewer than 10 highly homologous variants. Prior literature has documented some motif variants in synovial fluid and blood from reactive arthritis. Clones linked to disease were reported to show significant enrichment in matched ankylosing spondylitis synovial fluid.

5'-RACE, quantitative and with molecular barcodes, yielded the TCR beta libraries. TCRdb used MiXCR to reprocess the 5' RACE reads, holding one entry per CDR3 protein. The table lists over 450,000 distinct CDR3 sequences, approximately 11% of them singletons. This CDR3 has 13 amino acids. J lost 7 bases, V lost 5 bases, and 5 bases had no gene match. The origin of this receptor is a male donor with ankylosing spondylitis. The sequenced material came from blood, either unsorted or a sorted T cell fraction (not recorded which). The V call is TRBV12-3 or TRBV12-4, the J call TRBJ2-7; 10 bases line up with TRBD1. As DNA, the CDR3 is TGTGCCAGCAGTCTGGGACAGGGGCGAGAGCAGTACGTC. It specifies CASSLGQGREQYV.